This T cell receptor (beta chain) originates from a study of T cell responses to AZD1222 COVID-19 vaccine. This CDR3 has 16 residues. Comments on this clone: The antigen is undetermined.

Study-wide points: Rises in breadth and depth of Spike-specific TCRs came after two AZD1222 doses.

Here immunoSEQ multiplex PCR was the method, and the copy in TCRdb shows in-frame clones only, minus some. Of fewer than 120,000 clones detected, approximately 94% appear once; the ten largest clones hold 2.9%. This specimen was peripheral blood, taken 28 days after the second AZD1222 dose. This chain connects TRBV21-1 to TRBJ2-7; no check of the table's D call, TRBD1, against the DNA was made. TRBV21-1 is shown as a pseudogene. The receptor comes from an adult who received the AZD1222 COVID-19 vaccine. The CDR3 sequence: CASSTPNRDRGYEQYF. In nucleotides, the CDR3 is TGTGCCAGCAGCACCCCCAACCGGGACAGGGGCTACGAGCAGTACTTC.